This T cell receptor beta chain was sequenced in a study of cytomegalovirus exposure and HLA in healthy donors. On the study more broadly: Counted in an early data release were about 85 million unique TCRs from HLA-typed donors. The study, taken as a whole, reports: The authors later linked a missense DCLRE1C variant to TCR beta V- and J-gene trimming. Later analysis placed DRB1 highest and HLA-C lowest in TCR association rates, which differed by HLA locus.

Primers for the PCR totalled 60 Vbeta and 13 Jbeta. TCRdb's table, derived via immunoSEQ multiplex PCR, lists solely in-frame clones and lacks some. The data contain over 50,000 clones, around 83% of them singletons. As regards this clone: What it binds is not known.

This TCR came from a man aged 35 to 55 in good health and CMV-seronegative. Input material: PBMCs.

The CDR3 is CASSLTDSNQPQHF. The CDR3 region has the DNA TGTGCCAGCTCCTTGACAGATAGCAATCAGCCCCAGCATTTT. V gene TRBV18 combines with J gene TRBJ1-5; TRBD1 might be the D (5 bases). This CDR3 contains 14 residues. V lost 6 bases and J lost 0, with 9 bases in between. Germline CDR1 KGHSH, CDR2 LQKENI.